This TCR beta chain was profiled in a study of metastatic and nonmetastatic thyroid tumors. CDR3 size: 16 residues. Germline CDR1 SGHRS, CDR2 YFSETQ. V lost 0 bases and J lost 2, with 14 bases in between. Methods used by the authors: Clinicopathological groups supplied CDR3 differences that were used to build a distant-metastasis classifier for papillary thyroid cancer. TCRdb reprocessed the PCR reads using MiXCR. It is TCRdb's table, rather than the study itself, that gives the V and J calls and clone size. The table lists 25,000 to 40,000 clones, around 7.4% of them singletons, with just under 45% in the top ten. Patients were all untreated before their thyroid surgery. This clone was seen ten or more times. Its antigen is not identified. Findings and limits, study-wide: According to reports, the diversity of TCR beta was significantly higher in malignant thyroid tumors than in benign nodules, and this held in both blood and tumor samples.

This clonotype was obtained from a female donor with papillary thyroid cancer or a benign thyroid nodule (not recorded which). Some clones in this sample may be carry-over from other donors' samples. The chain joins TRBV5-1 to TRBJ1-1; D not certain. Sequencing was performed on blood. CDR3 in DNA: TGCGCCAGCAGCTTGGATTCGTTTTCGCTCAACACTGAAGCTTTCTTT. Protein product: CASSLDSFSLNTEAFF.